This TCR beta chain derives from a study of T cell repertoires in cytomegalovirus infection. One entry per CDR3 protein results from TCRdb running MiXCR on the reads. The table records 100,000 to 150,000 distinct CDR3 sequences, roughly a quarter of them present only once. This clonotype was seen more than once but under ten times. Its antigen is currently unknown. Germline V lookup: CDR1 SGHTA, CDR2 FQGNSA. The CDR3 is made up of 15 amino acids. The V end was cut by 4 bases, the J end by 5 bases, with 15 bases between. The rearrangement links TRBV7-2 to TRBJ2-1; D perhaps matches TRBD2 (6 bases). The TCR originated in a human donor in good health (CMV status not recorded). Some clones in this sample may be carry-over from other donors' samples. Sequenced sample: PBMCs, sequenced either directly or after in vitro stimulation (not recorded which). The CDR3 DNA reads as TGTGCCAGCAGCTCCTGGGGCGGGGAGAACAATGAGCAGTTCTTC. This translates into CASSSWGGENNEQFF. Combining the CDR3 with reference TRBV7-2 and TRBJ2-1 gives the whole variable domain GAGVSQSPSNKVTEKGKDVELRCDPISGHTALYWYRQSLGQGLEFLIYFQGNSAPDKSGLPSDRFSAERTGGSVSTLTIQRTQQEDSAVYLCASSSWGGENNEQFFGPGTRLTVL.